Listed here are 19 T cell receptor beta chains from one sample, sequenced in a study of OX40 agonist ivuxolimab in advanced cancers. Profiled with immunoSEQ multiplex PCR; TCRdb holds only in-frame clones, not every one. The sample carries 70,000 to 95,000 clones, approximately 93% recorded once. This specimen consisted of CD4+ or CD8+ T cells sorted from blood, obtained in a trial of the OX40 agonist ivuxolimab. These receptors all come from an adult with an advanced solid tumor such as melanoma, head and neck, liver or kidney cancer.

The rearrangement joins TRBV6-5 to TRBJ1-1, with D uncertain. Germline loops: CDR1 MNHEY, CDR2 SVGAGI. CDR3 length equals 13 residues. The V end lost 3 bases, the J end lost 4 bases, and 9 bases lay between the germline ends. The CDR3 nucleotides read TGTGCCAGCAGTTATGGTGTATCCACTGAAGCTTTCTTT. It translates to CASSYGVSTEAFF.

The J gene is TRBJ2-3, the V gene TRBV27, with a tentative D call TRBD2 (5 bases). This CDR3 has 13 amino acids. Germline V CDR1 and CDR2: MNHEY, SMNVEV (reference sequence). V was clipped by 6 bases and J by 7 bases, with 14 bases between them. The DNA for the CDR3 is TGTGCCAGCAGGAACCGGGGTGCTAATACGCAGTATTTT. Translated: CASRNRGANTQYF.

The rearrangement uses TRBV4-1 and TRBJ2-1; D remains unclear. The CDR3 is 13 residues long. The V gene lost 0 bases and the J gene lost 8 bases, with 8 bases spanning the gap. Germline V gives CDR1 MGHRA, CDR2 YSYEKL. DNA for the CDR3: TGCGCCAGCAGCCAAGATCGAAGGGATGAGCAGTTCTTC. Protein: CASSQDRRDEQFF.

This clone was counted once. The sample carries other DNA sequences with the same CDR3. CDR3 coding DNA: TGTGCCAGTAGTATAGGAGGGAACACTGAAGCTTTCTTT. Translation gives CASSIGGNTEAFF. V gene TRBV19 combines with J gene TRBJ1-1; D is unresolved. Germline-derived CDR1 and CDR2 are LNHDA and SQIVND (reference sequence). V was shortened by 1 base and J by 1 base, with 4 bases between the two germline ends. The CDR3 extends over 13 amino acids.

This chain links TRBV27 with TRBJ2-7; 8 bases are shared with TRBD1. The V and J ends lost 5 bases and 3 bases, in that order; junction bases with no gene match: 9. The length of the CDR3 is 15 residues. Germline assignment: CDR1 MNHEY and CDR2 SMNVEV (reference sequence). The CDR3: CASSPQLRGLYEQYF. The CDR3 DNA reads TGTGCCAGCAGTCCCCAACTCAGGGGGCTCTACGAGCAGTACTTC.

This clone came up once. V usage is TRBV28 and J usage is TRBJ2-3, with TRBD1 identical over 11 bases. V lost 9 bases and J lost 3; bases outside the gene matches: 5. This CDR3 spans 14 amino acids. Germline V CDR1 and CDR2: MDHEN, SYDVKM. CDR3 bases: TGTGCCAGTTCCCGGGACAGGGGGACAGATACGCAGTATTTT. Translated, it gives CASSRDRGTDTQYF.

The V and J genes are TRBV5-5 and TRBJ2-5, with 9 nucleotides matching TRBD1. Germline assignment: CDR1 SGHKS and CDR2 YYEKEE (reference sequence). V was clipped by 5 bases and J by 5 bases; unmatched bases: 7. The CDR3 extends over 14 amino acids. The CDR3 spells CASSWTGVRETQYF. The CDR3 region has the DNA TGTGCCAGCAGTTGGACAGGGGTCCGGGAGACCCAGTACTTC.

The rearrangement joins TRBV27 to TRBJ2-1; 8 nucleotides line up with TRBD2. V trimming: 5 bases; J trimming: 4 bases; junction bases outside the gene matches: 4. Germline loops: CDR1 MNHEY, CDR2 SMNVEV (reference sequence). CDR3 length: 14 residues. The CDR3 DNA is TGTGCCAGCAGTATCAGCGGGGGATACAATGAGCAGTTCTTC. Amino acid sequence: CASSISGGYNEQFF.

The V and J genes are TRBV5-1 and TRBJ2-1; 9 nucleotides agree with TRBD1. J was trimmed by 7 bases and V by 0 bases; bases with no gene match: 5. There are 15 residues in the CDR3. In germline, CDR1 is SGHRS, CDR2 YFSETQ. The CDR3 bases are TGCGCCAGCAGCTTGGTACAGGGGGCGGGGAATGAGCAGTTCTTC. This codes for CASSLVQGAGNEQFF.

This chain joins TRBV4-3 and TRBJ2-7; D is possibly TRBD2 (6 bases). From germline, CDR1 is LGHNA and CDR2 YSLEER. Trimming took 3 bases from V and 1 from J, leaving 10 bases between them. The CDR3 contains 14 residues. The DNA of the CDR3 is TGCGCCAGCAGCCAGAGTAGCGGTTCCTACGAGCAGTACTTC. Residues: CASSQSSGSYEQYF.

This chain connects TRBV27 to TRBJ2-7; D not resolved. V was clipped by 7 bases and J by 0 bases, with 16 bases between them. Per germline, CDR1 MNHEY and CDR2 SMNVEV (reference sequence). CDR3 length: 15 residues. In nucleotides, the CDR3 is TGTGCCAGCAAATCCCGGGTGCCGCCCTCCTACGAGCAGTACTTC. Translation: CASKSRVPPSYEQYF.

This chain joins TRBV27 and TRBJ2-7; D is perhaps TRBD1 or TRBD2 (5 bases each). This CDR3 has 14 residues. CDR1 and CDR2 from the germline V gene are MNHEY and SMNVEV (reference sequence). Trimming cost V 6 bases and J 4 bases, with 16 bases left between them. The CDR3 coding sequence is TGTGCCAGCAGCCCGACGGGGCACCTTTACGAGCAGTACTTC. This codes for CASSPTGHLYEQYF.

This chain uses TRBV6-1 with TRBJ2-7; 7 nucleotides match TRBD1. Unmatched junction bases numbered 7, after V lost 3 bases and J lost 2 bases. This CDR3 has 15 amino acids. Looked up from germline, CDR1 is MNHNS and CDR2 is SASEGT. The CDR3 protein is CASSDFPGGTYEQYF. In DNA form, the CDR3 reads TGTGCCAGCAGTGATTTCCCAGGGGGTACCTACGAGCAGTACTTC.

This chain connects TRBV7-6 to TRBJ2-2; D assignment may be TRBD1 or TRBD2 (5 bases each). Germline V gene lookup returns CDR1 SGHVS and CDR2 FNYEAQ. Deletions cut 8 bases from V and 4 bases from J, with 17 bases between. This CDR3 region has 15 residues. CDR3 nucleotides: TGTGCCAGCCACCGTTGGGGGACCGGCACCGGGGAGCTGTTTTTT. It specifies CASHRWGTGTGELFF.

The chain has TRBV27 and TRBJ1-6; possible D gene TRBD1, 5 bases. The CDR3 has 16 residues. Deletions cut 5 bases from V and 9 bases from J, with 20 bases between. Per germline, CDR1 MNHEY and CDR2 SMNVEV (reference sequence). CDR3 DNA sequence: TGTGCCAGCAGTCTCAACCCTCACCCAGGGATTTCACCCCTCCACTTT. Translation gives CASSLNPHPGISPLHF.

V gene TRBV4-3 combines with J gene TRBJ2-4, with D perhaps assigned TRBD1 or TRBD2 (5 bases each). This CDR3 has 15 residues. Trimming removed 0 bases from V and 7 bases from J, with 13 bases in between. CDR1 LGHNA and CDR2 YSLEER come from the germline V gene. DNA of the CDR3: TGCGCCAGCAGCCAAGAAGGGGATCGGAGGAACATTCAGTACTTC. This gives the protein CASSQEGDRRNIQYF.

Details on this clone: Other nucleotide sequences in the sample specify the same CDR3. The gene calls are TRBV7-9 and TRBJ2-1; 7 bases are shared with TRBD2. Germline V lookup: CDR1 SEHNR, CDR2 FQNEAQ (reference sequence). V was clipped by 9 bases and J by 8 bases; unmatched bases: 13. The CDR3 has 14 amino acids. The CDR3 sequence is CASSHWGGDHEQFF. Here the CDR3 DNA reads TGTGCCAGTAGCCACTGGGGGGGGGATCATGAGCAGTTCTTC.

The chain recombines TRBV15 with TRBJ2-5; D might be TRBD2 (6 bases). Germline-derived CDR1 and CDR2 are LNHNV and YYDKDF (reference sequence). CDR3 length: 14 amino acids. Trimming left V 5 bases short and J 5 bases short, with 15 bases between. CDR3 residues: CATSPSPSAETQYF. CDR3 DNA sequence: TGTGCCACCAGCCCGAGCCCTAGCGCTGAGACCCAGTACTTC.

CDR3 protein: CASSPREGMNTEAFF. DNA for the CDR3: TGTGCCAGCAGCCCTCGCGAGGGAATGAACACTGAAGCTTTCTTT. The gene calls are TRBV9 and TRBJ1-1; D ambiguous. The CDR3 consists of 15 residues. CDR1 and CDR2 from the germline V gene are SGDLS and YYNGEE. V lost 4 bases, J lost 0 bases, and 13 bases lay in between.